This T cell receptor (beta chain) was observed in a study of identical twins. Study findings and constraints: Twins' surplus sharing was weaker for beta out-of-frame sequences. These conclusions were based on statistical analysis (cross-sectional, not following the same donors).

This CDR3 has 16 amino acids. Trimming took 1 base from V and 0 from J, leaving 13 bases between them. Germline lookup yields CDR1 DFQATT and CDR2 SNEGSKA (reference sequence). A universal primer site was incorporated via template switching, and the cDNA contained unique molecular identifiers. TCRdb passed the 5' RACE reads through MiXCR, listing each CDR3 protein once. The table has about 430,000 distinct CDR3 sequences, about a fifth seen once. This clonotype was picked up a small number of times. Its antigen is not identified. The chain employs TRBV20-1 and TRBJ1-5, with D uncertain. Sequenced: naive T cells sorted from blood. This clonotype originated in a man aged 45 to 65 in good health. As DNA, the CDR3 is TGCAGTGCTAGAGGGACCGGGAAGTATAGCAATCAGCCCCAGCATTTT. It translates to CSARGTGKYSNQPQHF.